The 20 T cell receptor beta chains given below trace back to one sample, sequenced in a study of shared clonotypes between healthy human individuals. Data came from immunoSEQ multiplex PCR; TCRdb stores just in-frame clones and leaves some out. The sample yields about 2 million clones, 90% to 95% seen once. Sequences were obtained from naive CD4+ T cells sorted from blood. Documented subset: CD45RA+ positively selected. These receptors all stem from a man younger than 30 in good health.

V and J are TRBV4-3 and TRBJ2-2, with 9 bases that match TRBD2. V shed 0 bases and J 5 bases; nucleotides not matched to a gene: 4. Germline values: CDR1 LGHNA, CDR2 YSLEER. CDR3 length equals 16 residues. In DNA form, the CDR3 reads TGCGCCAGCAGCCAAGAGCTAGCGGGATGGACCGGGGAGCTGTTTTTT. Translated: CASSQELAGWTGELFF.

The V and J genes are TRBV6-6 and TRBJ2-7; 7 bases are a match to TRBD1. The V and J ends lost 6 bases and 0 bases, in that order; junction bases with no gene match: 5. CDR1 is MNHNY, CDR2 SVGAGI, per germline (reference sequence). The CDR3 spans 14 residues. CDR3 nucleotide sequence: TGTGCCAGCAGGGGGGACAGAAGCTCCTACGAGCAGTACTTC. This translates into CASRGDRSSYEQYF.

The J gene is TRBJ1-2, the V gene TRBV28, with 8 positions matching TRBD1. The CDR3 is 15 residues long. Germline-derived CDR1 and CDR2 are MDHEN and SYDVKM. With V trimmed by 1 base and J by 4 bases, 5 bases remained unmatched. The CDR3 sequence is CASSLSDRGPYGYTF. Here the CDR3 DNA reads TGTGCCAGCAGTTTATCCGACAGGGGACCCTATGGCTACACCTTC.

The rearrangement joins TRBV7-2 to TRBJ2-7; possible D gene TRBD2, 7 bases. The CDR3 runs 14 residues. Germline V gene sequence: CDR1 SGHTA, CDR2 FQGNSA. V lost 5 bases, J lost 3 bases, and 14 bases lay in between. The CDR3 is CASSPGGHDYEQYF. Here the CDR3 DNA reads TGTGCCAGCAGCCCGGGGGGACACGACTACGAGCAGTACTTC.

The gene calls are TRBV29-1 and TRBJ2-3; D may be TRBD2 (6 bases). Per germline, CDR1 SQVTM and CDR2 ANQGSEA. The CDR3 runs 12 residues. V shed 6 bases and J shed 4 bases, with 11 bases lying between them. The CDR3 sequence: CSVAGPPDTQYF. CDR3 in DNA: TGCAGCGTCGCGGGGCCCCCAGATACGCAGTATTTT.

J is TRBJ1-3 and V is TRBV18; a possible D gene is TRBD1 (5 bases). Germline V gives CDR1 KGHSH, CDR2 LQKENI. The CDR3 is 15 residues long. Trimming removed 2 bases at V and 4 bases at J, with 12 bases between. In DNA, the CDR3 is TGTGCCAGCTCACCAGCGGAGGGGACCGGAAACACCATATATTTT. This encodes CASSPAEGTGNTIYF.

A remark on this clone: This sample includes further DNA sequences coding for the same CDR3. The V gene is TRBV29-1, the J gene TRBJ2-5, with TRBD1 matching 8 bases. Germline V CDR1 and CDR2: SQVTM, ANQGSEA. The CDR3 extends over 12 amino acids. With 6 bases clipped from V and 1 base from J, the junction kept 1 base outside the gene matches. CDR3 nucleotides: TGCAGCGTGGGACAGGCCCAAGAGACCCAGTACTTC. Its translation: CSVGQAQETQYF.

This chain connects TRBV9 to TRBJ2-5, with D perhaps matching TRBD1 (6 bases). The CDR3 runs to 13 residues. From germline, CDR1 is SGDLS and CDR2 YYNGEE. Trimming shortened V by 4 bases and J by 5 bases, and 12 bases separated the two germline ends. CDR3 coding DNA: TGTGCCAGCAGCCAAAATCAGGGGGAGACCCAGTACTTC. It codes for CASSQNQGETQYF.

The chain has TRBV18 and TRBJ1-5, with D unresolved. V was trimmed by 1 base and J by 4 bases, leaving 11 bases between them. The CDR3 extends over 15 amino acids. In germline, CDR1 is KGHSH, CDR2 LQKENI. The CDR3 DNA reads as TGTGCCAGCTCACCACGAGGGTTTCGGAATCAGCCCCAGCATTTT. This gives the protein CASSPRGFRNQPQHF. The variable domain in full, completed from reference TRBV18 and TRBJ1-5, reads NAGVMQNPRHLVRRRGQEARLRCSPMKGHSHVYWYRQLPEEGLKFMVYLQKENIIDESGMPKERFSAEFPKEGPSILRIQQVVRGDSAAYFCASSPRGFRNQPQHFGDGTRLSIL.

The V call is TRBV6-1, the J call TRBJ1-2; TRBD1 matches at 7 bases. The CDR3 runs to 14 residues. In germline, CDR1 is MNHNS, CDR2 SASEGT. The V segment lost 3 bases and the J segment 5 bases; nucleotides outside the gene matches: 6. The chain's CDR3 is CASSEPGQSYGYTF. The CDR3 DNA is TGTGCCAGCAGTGAGCCGGGACAGTCTTATGGCTACACCTTC.

The chain has TRBV5-6 and TRBJ1-6; D unresolved. This CDR3 is built from 12 residues. Germline V CDR1 and CDR2: SGHDT, YYEEEE. Trimming cost V 1 base and J 9 bases, with 5 bases left between them. Here the CDR3 DNA reads TGTGCCAGCAGCTTGACGGGTTCACCCCTCCACTTT. It specifies CASSLTGSPLHF.

This sequence joins TRBV15 and TRBJ2-7, with 12 positions matching TRBD2. The V gene end was trimmed by 4 bases and the J gene end by 5 bases; junction bases not matched to a gene: 6. CDR3 length: 15 residues. Per the germline V gene, CDR1 is LNHNV and CDR2 is YYDKDF (reference sequence). The CDR3 sequence is CATSILAGGPDEQYF. The CDR3 DNA sequence: TGTGCCACCAGCATCCTAGCGGGAGGGCCCGACGAGCAGTACTTC.

The chain has TRBV29-1 and TRBJ2-7; the D gene could be TRBD1 or TRBD2 (5 bases each). Looked up from germline, CDR1 is SQVTM and CDR2 is ANQGSEA. The V gene lost 4 bases and the J gene lost 1 base, with 11 bases spanning the gap. The CDR3 consists of 13 residues. The CDR3 DNA is TGCAGCGTTGGGGGGACGGAATCCTACGAGCAGTACTTC. Translated, it gives CSVGGTESYEQYF.

CDR3 amino acids: CASLSGTAFLAAGANVLTF. The CDR3, as DNA: TGTGCCTCCTTGTCCGGGACAGCGTTTTTGGCGGCTGGGGCCAACGTCCTGACTTTC. The chain joins TRBV30 to TRBJ2-6, with 7 bases that match TRBD1. Germline assignment: CDR1 GTSNPN and CDR2 SVGIG (reference sequence). CDR3 size: 19 residues. After removal of 7 bases from V and 2 bases from J, the junction contained 20 bases not matched to a gene.

The chain carries TRBV7-2 and TRBJ2-4; D is unresolved. The germline V gene has CDR1 SGHTA and CDR2 FQGNSA. The CDR3 has 18 residues. Trimming pared 1 base from V and 0 bases from J, leaving 16 bases between. DNA for the CDR3: TGTGCCAGCAGCTTAGTTGTCTCTACCCTTGTAGCCAAAAACATTCAGTACTTC. Translation gives CASSLVVSTLVAKNIQYF.

The chain couples TRBV7-2 to TRBJ1-2; 8 nucleotides line up with TRBD1. Per germline, CDR1 SGHTA and CDR2 FQGNSA. This CDR3 spans 14 amino acids. The junction had 7 bases not matched to a gene; V was cut back by 2 bases and J by 8 bases. CDR3 in DNA: TGTGCCAGCAGCTTACTTCAGGGGGCGGTAGGCTACACCTTC. Its translation: CASSLLQGAVGYTF.

The rearrangement joins TRBV19 to TRBJ1-3, with D tentatively TRBD1 (6 bases). The V gene's germline CDR1 is LNHDA and CDR2 SQIVND (reference sequence). The CDR3 contains 19 residues. The V gene lost 4 bases and the J gene lost 0 bases, with 22 bases spanning the gap. In DNA, the CDR3 is TGTGCCAGTAGTACCGTCGGCAACAGGGCCTGGCGCTCTGGAAACACCATATATTTT. This translates into CASSTVGNRAWRSGNTIYF.

The gene calls are TRBV5-1 and TRBJ2-7, with TRBD1 matching over 7 bases. V shed 1 base, J shed 3 bases, and the junction held 7 bases outside the gene matches. The length of the CDR3 is 15 residues. Germline V CDR1 and CDR2: SGHRS, YFSETQ. CDR3: CASSLYTGTDYEQYF. CDR3 bases: TGCGCCAGCAGCTTGTACACCGGGACAGACTACGAGCAGTACTTC.

CDR3 in DNA: TGTGCCAGCAGCTTGGGTAGCGGCACCGGTGACGAGCAGTACTTC. This gives the protein CASSLGSGTGDEQYF. V is TRBV5-4 and J is TRBJ2-7, with TRBD2 as a possible D gene (6 bases). The length of the CDR3 is 15 residues. Germline-derived CDR1 and CDR2 are SGHNT and YYREEE (reference sequence). Trimming stripped 0 bases from V and 5 bases from J, with 15 bases between.

This clone occurred once. V and J are TRBV9 and TRBJ2-3, with D possibly called TRBD1 or TRBD2 (5 bases each). CDR3 size: 17 residues. Per germline, CDR1 SGDLS and CDR2 YYNGEE. Trimming took 0 bases from V and 2 from J, leaving 16 bases between them. Here the CDR3 reads CASSVEIVRGSTDTQYF. CDR3 in DNA: TGTGCCAGCAGCGTAGAAATCGTACGGGGCTCCACAGATACGCAGTATTTT.